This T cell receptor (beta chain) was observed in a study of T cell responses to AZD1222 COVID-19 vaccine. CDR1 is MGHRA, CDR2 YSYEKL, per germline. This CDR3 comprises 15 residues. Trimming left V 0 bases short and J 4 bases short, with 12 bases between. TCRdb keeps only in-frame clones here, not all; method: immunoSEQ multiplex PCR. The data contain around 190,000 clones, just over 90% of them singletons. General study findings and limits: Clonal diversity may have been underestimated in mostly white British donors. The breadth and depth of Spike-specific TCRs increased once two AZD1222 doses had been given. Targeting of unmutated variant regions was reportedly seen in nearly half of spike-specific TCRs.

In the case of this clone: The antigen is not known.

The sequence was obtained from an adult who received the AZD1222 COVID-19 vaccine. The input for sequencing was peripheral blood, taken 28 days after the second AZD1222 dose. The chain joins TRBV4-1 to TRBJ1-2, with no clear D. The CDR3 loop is CASSQESRGGYGYTF. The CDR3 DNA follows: TGCGCCAGCAGCCAAGAATCCCGGGGAGGCTATGGCTACACCTTC.